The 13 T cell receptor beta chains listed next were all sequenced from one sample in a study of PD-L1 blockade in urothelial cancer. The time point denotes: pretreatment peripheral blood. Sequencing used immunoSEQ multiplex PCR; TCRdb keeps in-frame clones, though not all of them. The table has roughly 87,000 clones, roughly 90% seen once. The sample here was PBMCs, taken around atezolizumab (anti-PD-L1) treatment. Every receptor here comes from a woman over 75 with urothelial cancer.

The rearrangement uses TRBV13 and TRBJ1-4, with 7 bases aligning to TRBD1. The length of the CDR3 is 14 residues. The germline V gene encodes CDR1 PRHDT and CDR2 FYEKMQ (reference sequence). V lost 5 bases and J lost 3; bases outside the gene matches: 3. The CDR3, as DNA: TGTGCCAGCAGCCTACAGGGGTCTAATGAAAAACTGTTTTTT. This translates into CASSLQGSNEKLFF.

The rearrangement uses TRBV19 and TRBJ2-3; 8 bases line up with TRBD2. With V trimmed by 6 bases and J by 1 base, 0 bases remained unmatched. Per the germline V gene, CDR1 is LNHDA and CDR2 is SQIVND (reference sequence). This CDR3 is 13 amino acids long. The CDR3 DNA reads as TGTGCCAGTAGCGGGAGGGGCACAGATACGCAGTATTTT. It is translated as CASSGRGTDTQYF. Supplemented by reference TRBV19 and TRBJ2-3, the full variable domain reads DGGITQSPKYLFRKEGQNVTLSCEQNLNHDAMYWYRQDPGQGLRLIYYSQIVNDFQKGDIAEGYSVSREKKESFPLTVTSAQKNPTAFYLCASSGRGTDTQYFGPGTRLTVL.

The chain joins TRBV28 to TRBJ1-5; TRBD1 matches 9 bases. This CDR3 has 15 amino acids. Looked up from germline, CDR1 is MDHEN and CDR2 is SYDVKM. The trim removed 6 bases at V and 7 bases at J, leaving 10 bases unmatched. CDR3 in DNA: TGTGCCAGCAGAGCCCCGGGACAGGGAAGACAGCCCCAGCATTTT. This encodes CASRAPGQGRQPQHF.

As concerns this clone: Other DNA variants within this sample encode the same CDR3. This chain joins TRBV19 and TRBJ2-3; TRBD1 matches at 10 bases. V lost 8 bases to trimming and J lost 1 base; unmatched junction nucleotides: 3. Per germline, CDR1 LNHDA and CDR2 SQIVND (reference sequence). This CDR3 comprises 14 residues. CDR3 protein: CASSDRGGTDTQYF. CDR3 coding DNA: TGTGCCAGTTCGGACAGGGGGGGCACAGATACGCAGTATTTT.

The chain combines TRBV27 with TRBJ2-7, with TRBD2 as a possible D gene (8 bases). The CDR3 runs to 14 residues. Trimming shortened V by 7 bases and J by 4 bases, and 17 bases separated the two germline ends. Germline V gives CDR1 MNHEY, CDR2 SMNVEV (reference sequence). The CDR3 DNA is TGTGCCAGCAAAGGGGGCGGGACTAGGTACGAGCAGTACTTC. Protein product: CASKGGGTRYEQYF.

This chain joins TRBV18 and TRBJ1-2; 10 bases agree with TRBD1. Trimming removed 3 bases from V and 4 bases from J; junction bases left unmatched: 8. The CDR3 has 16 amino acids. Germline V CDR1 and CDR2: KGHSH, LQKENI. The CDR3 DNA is TGTGCCAGCTCACCTTCCGGGACAGGGGTGGTCTATGGCTACACCTTC. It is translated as CASSPSGTGVVYGYTF.

Here the CDR3 DNA reads TGTGCCAGCAGCTCAACCCTGGGGACAGGGGGCGCGAGGTCAGATACGCAGTATTTT. Protein product: CASSSTLGTGGARSDTQYF. V and J are TRBV5-4 and TRBJ2-3, with 12 bases lining up with TRBD1. The CDR3 contains 19 residues. Germline V lookup: CDR1 SGHNT, CDR2 YYREEE (reference sequence). V shed 3 bases, J shed 4 bases, and the junction held 15 bases outside the gene matches.

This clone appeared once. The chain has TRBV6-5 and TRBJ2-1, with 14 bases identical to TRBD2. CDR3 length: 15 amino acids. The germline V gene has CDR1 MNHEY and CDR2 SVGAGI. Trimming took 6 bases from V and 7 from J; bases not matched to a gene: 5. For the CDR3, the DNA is TGTGCCAGCAGCCCGGGACTAGCGGGAGCGAATGAGCAGTTCTTC. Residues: CASSPGLAGANEQFF.

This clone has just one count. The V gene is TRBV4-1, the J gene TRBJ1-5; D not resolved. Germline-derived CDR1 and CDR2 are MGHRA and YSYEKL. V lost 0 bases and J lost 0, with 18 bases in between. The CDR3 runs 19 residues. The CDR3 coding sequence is TGCGCCAGCAGCCAAGAATCGGCACGGAGGGCTTATAGCAATCAGCCCCAGCATTTT. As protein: CASSQESARRAYSNQPQHF.

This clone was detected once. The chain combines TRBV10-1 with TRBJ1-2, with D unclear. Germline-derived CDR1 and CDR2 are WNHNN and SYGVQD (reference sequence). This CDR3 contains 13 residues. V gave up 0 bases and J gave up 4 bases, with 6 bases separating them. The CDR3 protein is CASSESRSYGYTF. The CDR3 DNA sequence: TGCGCCAGCAGTGAGTCTCGCAGCTATGGCTACACCTTC.

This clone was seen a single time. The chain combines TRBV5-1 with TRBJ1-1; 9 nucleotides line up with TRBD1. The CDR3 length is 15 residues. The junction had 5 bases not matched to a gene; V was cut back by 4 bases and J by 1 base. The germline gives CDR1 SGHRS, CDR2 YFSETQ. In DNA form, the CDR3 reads TGCGCCAGCAGCAGGACAGGGGTTCGGAACACTGAAGCTTTCTTT. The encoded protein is CASSRTGVRNTEAFF.

CDR3 region: CASSVRYGGAGEQFF. The CDR3 nucleotides read TGTGCCAGCAGCGTACGATATGGGGGGGCGGGTGAGCAGTTCTTC. V gene TRBV9 combines with J gene TRBJ2-1; D might be TRBD2 (7 bases). The V end was cut by 1 base, the J end by 9 bases, with 17 bases between. The CDR3 is made up of 15 amino acids. From germline, CDR1 is SGDLS and CDR2 YYNGEE.

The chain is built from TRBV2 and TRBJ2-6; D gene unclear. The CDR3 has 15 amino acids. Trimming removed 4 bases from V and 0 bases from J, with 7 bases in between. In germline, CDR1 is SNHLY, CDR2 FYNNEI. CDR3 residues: CASSVRGSGANVLTF. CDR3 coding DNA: TGTGCCAGCAGTGTTCGAGGCTCTGGGGCCAACGTCCTGACTTTC.